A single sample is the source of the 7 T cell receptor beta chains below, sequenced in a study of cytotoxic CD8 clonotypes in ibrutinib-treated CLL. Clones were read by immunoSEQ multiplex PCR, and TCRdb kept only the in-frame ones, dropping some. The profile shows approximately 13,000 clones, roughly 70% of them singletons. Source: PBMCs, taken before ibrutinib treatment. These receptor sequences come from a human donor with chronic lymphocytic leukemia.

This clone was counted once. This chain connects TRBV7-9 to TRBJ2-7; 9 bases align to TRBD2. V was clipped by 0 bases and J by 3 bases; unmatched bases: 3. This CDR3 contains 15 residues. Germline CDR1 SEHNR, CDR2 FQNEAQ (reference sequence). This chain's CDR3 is CASSLASSGNYEQYF. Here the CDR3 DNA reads TGTGCCAGCAGCTTAGCTTCTAGCGGGAACTACGAGCAGTACTTC.

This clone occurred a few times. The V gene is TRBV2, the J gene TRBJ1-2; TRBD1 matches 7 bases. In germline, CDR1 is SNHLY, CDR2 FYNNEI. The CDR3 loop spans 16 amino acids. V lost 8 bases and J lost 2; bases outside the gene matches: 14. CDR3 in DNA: TGTGCCAGCGGGGTGGGAAATACAGGGGCCAACTATGGCTACACCTTC. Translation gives CASGVGNTGANYGYTF.

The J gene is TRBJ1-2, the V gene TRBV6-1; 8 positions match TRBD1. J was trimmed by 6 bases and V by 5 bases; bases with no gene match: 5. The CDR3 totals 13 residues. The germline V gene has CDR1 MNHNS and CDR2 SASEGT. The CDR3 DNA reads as TGTGCCAGCAGTCCCGGACAGGGCCATGGCTACACCTTC. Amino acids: CASSPGQGHGYTF.

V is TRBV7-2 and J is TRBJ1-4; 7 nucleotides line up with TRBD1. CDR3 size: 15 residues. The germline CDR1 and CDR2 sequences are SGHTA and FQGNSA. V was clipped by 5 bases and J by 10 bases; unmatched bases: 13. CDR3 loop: CASSPQGGVYGKLFF. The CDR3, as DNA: TGTGCCAGCAGCCCCCAGGGGGGGGTTTATGGAAAACTGTTTTTT.

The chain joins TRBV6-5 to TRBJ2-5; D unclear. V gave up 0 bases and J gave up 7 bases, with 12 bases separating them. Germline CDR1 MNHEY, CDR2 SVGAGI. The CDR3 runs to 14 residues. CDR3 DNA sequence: TGTGCCAGCAGTTACTCGAGGCTAGGTGGGACCCAGTACTTC. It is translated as CASSYSRLGGTQYF.

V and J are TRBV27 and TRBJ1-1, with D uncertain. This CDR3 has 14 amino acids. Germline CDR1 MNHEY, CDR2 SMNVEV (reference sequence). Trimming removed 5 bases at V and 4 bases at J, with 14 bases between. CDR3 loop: CASSRLWGGTEAFF. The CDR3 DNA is TGTGCCAGCAGTAGACTATGGGGAGGCACTGAAGCTTTCTTT.

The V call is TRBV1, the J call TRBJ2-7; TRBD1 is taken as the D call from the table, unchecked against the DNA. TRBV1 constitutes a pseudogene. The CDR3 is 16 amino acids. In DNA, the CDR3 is TGCACCAGCAGCCGAGCACGGGACAGGACCGACCTGGGGCAGTACTTC. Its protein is CTSSRARDRTDLGQYF.